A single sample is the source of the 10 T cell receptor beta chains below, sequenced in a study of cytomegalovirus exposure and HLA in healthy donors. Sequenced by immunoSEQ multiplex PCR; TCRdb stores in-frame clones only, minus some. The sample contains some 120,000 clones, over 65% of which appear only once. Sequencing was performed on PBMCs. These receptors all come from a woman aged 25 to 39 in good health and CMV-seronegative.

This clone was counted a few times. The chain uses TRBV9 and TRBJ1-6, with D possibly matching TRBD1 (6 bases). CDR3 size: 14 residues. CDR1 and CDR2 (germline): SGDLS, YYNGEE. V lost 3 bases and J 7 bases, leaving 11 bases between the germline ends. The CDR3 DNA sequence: TGTGCCAGCAGCGCATGGACAGCCAATTCACCCCTCCACTTT. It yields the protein CASSAWTANSPLHF.

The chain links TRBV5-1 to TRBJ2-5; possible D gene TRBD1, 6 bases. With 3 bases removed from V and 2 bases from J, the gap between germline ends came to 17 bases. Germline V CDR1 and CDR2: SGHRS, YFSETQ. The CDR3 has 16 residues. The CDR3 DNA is TGCGCCAGCAGCTACCTCCGCCTGACAGGACAAGAGACCCAGTACTTC. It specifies CASSYLRLTGQETQYF. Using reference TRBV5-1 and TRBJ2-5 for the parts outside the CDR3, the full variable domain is KAGVTQTPRYLIKTRGQQVTLSCSPISGHRSVSWYQQTPGQGLQFLFEYFSETQRNKGNFPGRFSGRQFSNSRSEMNVSTLELGDSALYLCASSYLRLTGQETQYFGPGTRLLVL.

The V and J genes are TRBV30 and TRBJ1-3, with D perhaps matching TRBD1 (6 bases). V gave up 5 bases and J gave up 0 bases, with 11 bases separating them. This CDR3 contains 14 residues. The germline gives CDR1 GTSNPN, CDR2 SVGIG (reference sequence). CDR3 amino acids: CAWGQGGSGNTIYF. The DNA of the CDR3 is TGTGCCTGGGGTCAAGGGGGCTCTGGAAACACCATATATTTT.

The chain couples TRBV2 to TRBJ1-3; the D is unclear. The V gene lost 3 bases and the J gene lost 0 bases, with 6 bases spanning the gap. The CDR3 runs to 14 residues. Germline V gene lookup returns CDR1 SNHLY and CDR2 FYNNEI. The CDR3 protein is CASSDRSSGNTIYF. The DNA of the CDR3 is TGTGCCAGCAGTGACAGAAGCTCTGGAAACACCATATATTTT.

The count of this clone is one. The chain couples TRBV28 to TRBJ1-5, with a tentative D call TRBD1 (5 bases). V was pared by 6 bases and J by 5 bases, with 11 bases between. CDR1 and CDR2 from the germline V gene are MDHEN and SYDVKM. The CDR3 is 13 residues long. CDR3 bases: TGTGCCAGCAGCTGGACACTTGATCAGCCCCAGCATTTT. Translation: CASSWTLDQPQHF.

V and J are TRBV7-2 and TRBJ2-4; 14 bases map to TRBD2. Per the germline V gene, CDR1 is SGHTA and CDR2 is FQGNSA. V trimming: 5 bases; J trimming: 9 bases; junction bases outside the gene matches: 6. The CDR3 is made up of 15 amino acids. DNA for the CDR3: TGTGCCAGCAGCCCCAGACTAGCGGGGGGGAGCATTCAGTACTTC. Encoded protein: CASSPRLAGGSIQYF.

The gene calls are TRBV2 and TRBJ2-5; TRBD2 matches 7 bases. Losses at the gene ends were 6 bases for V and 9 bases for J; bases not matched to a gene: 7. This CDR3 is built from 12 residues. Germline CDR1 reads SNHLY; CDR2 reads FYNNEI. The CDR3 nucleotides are TGTGCCAGCAGGGGGGAGGGACCCTCCCAGTACTTC. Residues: CASRGEGPSQYF.

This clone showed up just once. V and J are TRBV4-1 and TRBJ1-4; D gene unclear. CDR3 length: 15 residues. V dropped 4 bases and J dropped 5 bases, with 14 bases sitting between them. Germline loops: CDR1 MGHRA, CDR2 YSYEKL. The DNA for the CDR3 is TGCGCCAGCAGCCCATCTTCCGGGAAAAATGAAAAACTGTTTTTT. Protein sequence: CASSPSSGKNEKLFF.

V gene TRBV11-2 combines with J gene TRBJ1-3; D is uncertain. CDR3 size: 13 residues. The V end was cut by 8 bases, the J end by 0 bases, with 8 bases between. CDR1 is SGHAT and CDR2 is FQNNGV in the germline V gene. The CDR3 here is CASGGDSGNTIYF. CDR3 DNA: TGTGCCAGCGGCGGGGACTCTGGAAACACCATATATTTT.

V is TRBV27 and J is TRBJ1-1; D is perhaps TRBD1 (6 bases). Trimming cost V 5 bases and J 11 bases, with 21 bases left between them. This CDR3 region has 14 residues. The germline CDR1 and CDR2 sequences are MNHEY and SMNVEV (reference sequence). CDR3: CASSRTPGTRSAFF. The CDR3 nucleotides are TGTGCCAGCAGTCGCACCCCCGGGACACGATCGGCTTTCTTT.